The table lists the clone carrying this T cell receptor (beta chain) with a few counts. Antigen specificity is unknown. This sample is part of a study of cytomegalovirus exposure and HLA in healthy donors. Overall study context: Caucasian-associated ancestry cluster membership applied to 75% to 85% of around 400 genotyped donors. Study-wide results and limits: Across all donors, roughly uniform sequencing depth was an assumption of the presence/absence analyses. A few V segments could not be told apart, such as TRBV6-2 and TRBV6-3, and were left out.

With 1 base clipped from V and 5 bases from J, the junction kept 7 bases outside the gene matches. The germline CDR1 and CDR2 sequences are SQVTM and ANQGSEA. This CDR3 has 14 residues. 13 Jbeta primers and 60 Vbeta primers were used for the PCR. Method: immunoSEQ multiplex PCR; TCRdb's copy keeps in-frame clones and lacks some. This table holds around 100,000 clones, more than 75% found once. This receptor was obtained from a woman between 18 and 30 years old in good health and CMV-seropositive. The rearrangement joins TRBV29-1 to TRBJ2-5, with 7 bases identical to TRBD1. Source material: PBMCs. The DNA of the CDR3 is TGCAGCGTTGAAGGAGGGGGCGCGAGGGAGACCCAGTACTTC. It codes for CSVEGGGARETQYF.